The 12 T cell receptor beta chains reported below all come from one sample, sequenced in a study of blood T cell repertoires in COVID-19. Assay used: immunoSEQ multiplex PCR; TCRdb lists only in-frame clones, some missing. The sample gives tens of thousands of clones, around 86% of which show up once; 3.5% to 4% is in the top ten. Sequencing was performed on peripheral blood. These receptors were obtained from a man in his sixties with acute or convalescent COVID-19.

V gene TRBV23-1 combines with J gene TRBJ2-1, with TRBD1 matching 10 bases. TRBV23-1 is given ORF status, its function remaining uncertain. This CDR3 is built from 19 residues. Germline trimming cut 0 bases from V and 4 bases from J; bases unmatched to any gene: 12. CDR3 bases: TGCGCCAGCAGTCAATCTAGGGACAGGGGAAATCTTTGTTACAATGAGCAGTTCTTC. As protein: CASSQSRDRGNLCYNEQFF.

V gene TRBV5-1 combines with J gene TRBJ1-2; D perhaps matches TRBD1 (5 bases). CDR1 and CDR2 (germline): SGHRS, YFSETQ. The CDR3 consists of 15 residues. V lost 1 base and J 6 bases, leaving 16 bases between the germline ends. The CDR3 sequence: CASSLLPGGGDGYTF. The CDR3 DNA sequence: TGCGCCAGCAGCTTGCTTCCGGGGGGAGGCGATGGCTACACCTTC.

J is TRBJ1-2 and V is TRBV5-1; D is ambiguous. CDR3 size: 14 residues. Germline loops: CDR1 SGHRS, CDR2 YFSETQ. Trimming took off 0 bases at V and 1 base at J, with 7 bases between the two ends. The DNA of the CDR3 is TGCGCCAGCAGCTTGGGATTCAGTAACTATGGCTACACCTTC. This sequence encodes CASSLGFSNYGYTF.

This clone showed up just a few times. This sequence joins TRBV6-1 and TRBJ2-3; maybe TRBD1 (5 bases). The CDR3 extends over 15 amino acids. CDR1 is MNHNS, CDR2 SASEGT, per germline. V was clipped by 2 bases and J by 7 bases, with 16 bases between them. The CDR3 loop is CASSEIGAPENTQYF. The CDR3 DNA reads TGTGCCAGCAGTGAAATAGGGGCCCCTGAAAATACGCAGTATTTT.

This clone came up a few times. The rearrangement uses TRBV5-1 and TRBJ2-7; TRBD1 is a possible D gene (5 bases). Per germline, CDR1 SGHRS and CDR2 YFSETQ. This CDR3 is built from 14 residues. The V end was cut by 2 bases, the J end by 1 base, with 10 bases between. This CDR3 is CASSLGDFSYEQYF. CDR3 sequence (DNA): TGCGCCAGCAGCTTAGGGGATTTTTCCTACGAGCAGTACTTC.

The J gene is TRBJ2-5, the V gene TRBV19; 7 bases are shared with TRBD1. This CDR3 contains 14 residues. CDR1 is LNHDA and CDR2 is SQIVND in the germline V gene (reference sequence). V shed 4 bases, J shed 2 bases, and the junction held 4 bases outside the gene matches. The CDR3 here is CASSNRGQQETQYF. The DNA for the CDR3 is TGTGCCAGTAGTAACCGGGGACAGCAAGAGACCCAGTACTTC.

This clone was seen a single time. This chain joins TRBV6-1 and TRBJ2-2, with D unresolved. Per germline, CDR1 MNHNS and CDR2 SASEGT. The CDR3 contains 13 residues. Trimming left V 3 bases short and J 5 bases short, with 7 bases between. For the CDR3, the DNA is TGTGCCAGCAGTGATCTCAGAACCGGGGAGCTGTTTTTT. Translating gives CASSDLRTGELFF.

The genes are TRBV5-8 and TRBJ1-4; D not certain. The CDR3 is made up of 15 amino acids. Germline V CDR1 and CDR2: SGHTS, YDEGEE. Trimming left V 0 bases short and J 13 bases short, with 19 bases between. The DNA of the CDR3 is TGTGCCAGCAGCTTGGTCGGCCGCACAGCTTCCCCACTGTTTTTT. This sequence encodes CASSLVGRTASPLFF.

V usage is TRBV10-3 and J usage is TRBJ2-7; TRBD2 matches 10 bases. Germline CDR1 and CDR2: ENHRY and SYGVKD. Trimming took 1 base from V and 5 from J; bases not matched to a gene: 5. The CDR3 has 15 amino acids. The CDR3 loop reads CAISEFGAGGDEQYF. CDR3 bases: TGTGCCATCAGTGAGTTCGGAGCGGGGGGGGACGAGCAGTACTTC.

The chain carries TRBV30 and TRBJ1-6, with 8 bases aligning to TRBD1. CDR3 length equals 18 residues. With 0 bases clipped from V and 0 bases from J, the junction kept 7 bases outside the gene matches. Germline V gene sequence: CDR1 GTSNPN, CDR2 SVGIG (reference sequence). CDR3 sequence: CAWSVLGQASSYNSPLHF. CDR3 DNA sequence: TGTGCCTGGAGTGTACTGGGACAGGCGAGCTCCTATAATTCACCCCTCCACTTT.

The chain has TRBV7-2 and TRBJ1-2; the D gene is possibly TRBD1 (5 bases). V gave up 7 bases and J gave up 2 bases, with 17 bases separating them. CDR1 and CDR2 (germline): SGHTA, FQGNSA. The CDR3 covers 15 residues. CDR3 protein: CASTVWSGRNYGYTF. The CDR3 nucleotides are TGTGCCAGCACCGTATGGTCAGGGCGGAACTATGGCTACACCTTC.

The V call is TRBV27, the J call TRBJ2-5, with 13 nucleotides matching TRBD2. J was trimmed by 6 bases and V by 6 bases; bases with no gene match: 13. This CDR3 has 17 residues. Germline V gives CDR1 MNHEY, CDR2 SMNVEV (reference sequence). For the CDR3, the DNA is TGTGCCAGCAGGACAGGACTAGCGGGGGCCAGAGGTCAGACCCAGTACTTC. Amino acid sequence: CASRTGLAGARGQTQYF.